One and the same sample provided the 22 T cell receptor beta chains below, sequenced in a study of blood T cell repertoires in COVID-19. Profiled with immunoSEQ multiplex PCR; TCRdb holds only in-frame clones, not every one. The sample holds some 390,000 clones, nearly 90% seen once. Sequencing input: PBMCs or T cells enriched from blood (not recorded which). These receptor sequences come from a woman in her 30s who had recovered from COVID-19.

The rearrangement uses TRBV5-1 and TRBJ2-2, with D possibly being TRBD1 (5 bases). Germline V gene data show CDR1 as SGHRS and CDR2 as YFSETQ. The CDR3 covers 13 residues. V was trimmed by 1 base and J by 6 bases, leaving 7 bases between them. This chain's CDR3 is CASSLQGAGELFF. The DNA of the CDR3 is TGCGCCAGCAGCTTGCAAGGGGCCGGGGAGCTGTTTTTT.

The chain joins TRBV10-3 to TRBJ1-6; TRBD1 aligns across 7 bases. Germline CDR1 and CDR2: ENHRY and SYGVKD. V gave up 6 bases and J gave up 10 bases; unmatched junction bases: 12. The CDR3 length is 15 residues. The chain's CDR3 is CAIRDRSSDTSPLHF. The CDR3, as DNA: TGTGCCATCAGGGACAGGTCCAGCGACACCTCACCCCTCCACTTT.

J is TRBJ2-3 and V is TRBV16; TRBD1 matches 10 bases. The CDR3 consists of 18 residues. With 4 bases clipped from V and 0 bases from J, the junction kept 10 bases outside the gene matches. Germline CDR1 reads KGHSY; CDR2 reads FQNENV. In DNA, the CDR3 is TGTGCCAGCAGCCCCGGGACAGGGGTTGGATCCAGCACAGATACGCAGTATTTT. The encoded protein is CASSPGTGVGSSTDTQYF.

The genes are TRBV6-2 or TRBV6-3 and TRBJ1-4; 9 positions match TRBD1. The V gene's germline CDR1 is MNHEY and CDR2 SVGEGT. Trimming cost V 0 bases and J 5 bases; bases outside gene matches: 1. The length of the CDR3 is 15 residues. For the CDR3, the DNA is TGTGCCAGCAGTTACTCCGGACAGGGGAATGAAAAACTGTTTTTT. Its protein is CASSYSGQGNEKLFF.

The V call is TRBV18, the J call TRBJ1-2, with 7 bases fitting TRBD1. From germline, CDR1 is KGHSH and CDR2 LQKENI. This CDR3 contains 13 residues. V gave up 4 bases and J gave up 3 bases; unmatched junction bases: 2. CDR3 DNA sequence: TGTGCCAGCTCACGGGACAGCGACTATGGCTACACCTTC. This codes for CASSRDSDYGYTF.

The genes are TRBV7-3 and TRBJ1-2; D gene ambiguous. CDR1 is SGHTA and CDR2 is FQGTGA in the germline V gene. The CDR3 loop spans 16 amino acids. Trimming pared 7 bases from V and 4 bases from J, leaving 22 bases between. The CDR3 coding sequence is TGTGCCAGCATCCTGGAGATAAGGCGCCACCGCTATGGCTACACCTTC. Encoded protein: CASILEIRRHRYGYTF.

The rearrangement uses TRBV2 and TRBJ1-3, with 9 bases matching TRBD1. J was trimmed by 3 bases and V by 5 bases; bases with no gene match: 5. Germline values: CDR1 SNHLY, CDR2 FYNNEI. This CDR3 spans 15 amino acids. The CDR3 region is CASSTDRGSGNTIYF. CDR3 nucleotides: TGTGCCAGCAGTACTGACAGGGGGAGTGGAAACACCATATATTTT.

The chain recombines TRBV2 with TRBJ1-5, with 9 bases lining up with TRBD1. Germline CDR1 reads SNHLY; CDR2 reads FYNNEI. V lost 6 bases, J lost 5 bases, and 5 bases stayed unmatched. This CDR3 region has 14 residues. The CDR3 DNA reads as TGTGCCAGCAGCAACACAGGGGGCTATCAGCCCCAGCATTTT. Its translation: CASSNTGGYQPQHF.

The chain has TRBV10-3 and TRBJ1-3; D is unclear. V was pared by 9 bases and J by 0 bases, with 12 bases between. The CDR3 loop spans 14 amino acids. Germline lookup yields CDR1 ENHRY and CDR2 SYGVKD. The CDR3 region is CAIAMSTSGNTIYF. CDR3 DNA: TGTGCCATAGCTATGAGCACCTCTGGAAACACCATATATTTT.

The chain links TRBV5-1 to TRBJ2-1; TRBD1 is a possible D gene (6 bases). V was shortened by 0 bases and J by 3 bases, with 13 bases between the two germline ends. This CDR3 has 16 residues. The germline CDR1 and CDR2 sequences are SGHRS and YFSETQ. CDR3 loop: CASSLEQGPLYNEQFF. DNA for the CDR3: TGCGCCAGCAGCTTGGAGCAGGGGCCCCTCTACAATGAGCAGTTCTTC.

The chain carries TRBV24-1 and TRBJ2-1; possibly TRBD1 for D (6 bases). Germline V gene sequence: CDR1 KGHDR, CDR2 SFDVKD. This CDR3 spans 13 amino acids. V lost 4 bases to trimming and J lost 9 bases, with 12 bases between them. As DNA, the CDR3 is TGTGCCACCAGTGACATACAGGGTACTGAGCAGTTCTTC. Translated, it gives CATSDIQGTEQFF.

The chain recombines TRBV6-1 with TRBJ1-5; tentatively, D is TRBD1 (5 bases). The V end was cut by 0 bases, the J end by 7 bases, with 13 bases between. The CDR3 is 15 amino acids. CDR1 MNHNS and CDR2 SASEGT come from the germline V gene. CDR3 loop: CASSEAGPPGQPQHF. CDR3 bases: TGTGCCAGCAGTGAAGCGGGTCCTCCAGGGCAGCCCCAGCATTTT.

The J gene is TRBJ2-1, the V gene TRBV27, with 11 bases aligning to TRBD2. The ends lost 4 bases at V and 2 bases at J; junction bases unmatched: 10. This CDR3 contains 18 residues. Germline V gene lookup returns CDR1 MNHEY and CDR2 SMNVEV (reference sequence). The CDR3 here is CASSSGTSGVGAYNEQFF. CDR3 sequence (DNA): TGTGCCAGCAGTTCAGGGACTAGCGGAGTTGGGGCCTACAATGAGCAGTTCTTC.

This clone was counted once. The chain joins TRBV29-1 to TRBJ1-1, with D possibly being TRBD1 (6 bases). V was clipped by 3 bases and J by 5 bases, with 13 bases between them. The CDR3 covers 13 residues. Germline loops: CDR1 SQVTM, CDR2 ANQGSEA. The CDR3 DNA is TGCAGCGTTGATGGGGGGGCGCGGACTGAAGCTTTCTTT. This encodes CSVDGGARTEAFF.

V is TRBV6-5 and J is TRBJ2-3; D might be TRBD1 (5 bases). V lost 6 bases and J lost 5, with 12 bases in between. Germline CDR1 reads MNHEY; CDR2 reads SVGAGI. The CDR3 runs 13 residues. The chain's CDR3 is CASSGQLGDTQYF. CDR3 coding DNA: TGTGCCAGCAGCGGACAACTGGGAGATACGCAGTATTTT.

The rearrangement joins TRBV30 to TRBJ1-2; D possibly corresponds to TRBD1 (6 bases). The CDR3 sequence is 14 residues long. V gave up 7 bases and J gave up 0 bases, with 15 bases separating them. Germline V lookup: CDR1 GTSNPN, CDR2 SVGIG (reference sequence). The CDR3 DNA is TGTGCCTCTGCAGGGGTCCCACCTAACTATGGCTACACCTTC. This translates into CASAGVPPNYGYTF.

The chain has TRBV2 and TRBJ2-7, with D tentatively TRBD1 (6 bases). The CDR3 runs 17 residues. The germline V gene encodes CDR1 SNHLY and CDR2 FYNNEI. V gave up 0 bases and J gave up 3 bases, with 18 bases separating them. The CDR3 DNA is TGTGCCAGCAGTGAAGCGCCTATCCGGGACACCCACTACGAGCAGTACTTC. Amino acid sequence: CASSEAPIRDTHYEQYF.

This sequence joins TRBV27 and TRBJ1-3; D gene uncertain. The germline V gene has CDR1 MNHEY and CDR2 SMNVEV (reference sequence). The CDR3 sequence is 16 residues long. V was clipped by 2 bases and J by 2 bases, with 13 bases between them. The CDR3 loop is CASSLVRPGPGNTIYF. CDR3 coding DNA: TGTGCCAGCAGTTTAGTTCGGCCTGGGCCTGGAAACACCATATATTTT.

Comments on this clone: Different DNA sequences within this sample yield the same CDR3. The genes are TRBV5-1 and TRBJ2-7, with 9 bases matching TRBD1. Germline trimming cut 0 bases from V and 3 bases from J; bases unmatched to any gene: 1. Per germline, CDR1 SGHRS and CDR2 YFSETQ. There are 14 residues in the CDR3. DNA for the CDR3: TGCGCCAGCAGCTTGGTGGGACAGGGCTACGAGCAGTACTTC. This gives the protein CASSLVGQGYEQYF.

This rearrangement joins TRBV4-1 to TRBJ2-7; the match to TRBD2 covers 9 bases. The CDR3 spans 15 residues. J lost 3 bases, V lost 1 base, and 4 bases had no gene match. Germline-derived CDR1 and CDR2 are MGHRA and YSYEKL. CDR3: CASSQVAGGNYEQYF. The CDR3 bases are TGCGCCAGCAGCCAAGTCGCGGGAGGGAACTACGAGCAGTACTTC.

V is TRBV7-2 and J is TRBJ1-6, with 8 positions matching TRBD1. Per the germline V gene, CDR1 is SGHTA and CDR2 is FQGNSA. The V gene end was trimmed by 4 bases and the J gene end by 10 bases; junction bases not matched to a gene: 12. CDR3 length: 16 residues. CDR3 sequence (DNA): TGTGCCAGCAGCTCCCTCTCGACAGGGGTGCGATCACCCCTCCACTTT. Its translation: CASSSLSTGVRSPLHF. The full variable domain, rest sourced from reference TRBV7-2 and TRBJ1-6, is GAGVSQSPSNKVTEKGKDVELRCDPISGHTALYWYRQSLGQGLEFLIYFQGNSAPDKSGLPSDRFSAERTGGSVSTLTIQRTQQEDSAVYLCASSSLSTGVRSPLHFGNGTRLTVT.

This sequence joins TRBV9 and TRBJ1-3; the match to TRBD1 covers 7 bases. This CDR3 is 15 amino acids long. From germline, CDR1 is SGDLS and CDR2 YYNGEE. The V segment lost 3 bases and the J segment 4 bases; nucleotides outside the gene matches: 7. The CDR3 reads CASSATWTGGNTIYF. In DNA, the CDR3 is TGTGCCAGCAGCGCGACTTGGACAGGCGGAAACACCATATATTTT. Based on the CDR3 plus reference TRBV9 and TRBJ1-3, the full variable domain is DSGVTQTPKHLITATGQRVTLRCSPRSGDLSVYWYQQSLDQGLQFLIQYYNGEERAKGNILERFSAQQFPDLHSELNLSSLELGDSALYFCASSATWTGGNTIYFGEGSWLTVV.